This entry lists 17 T cell receptor beta chains sequenced from one sample in a study of blood T cells in healthy people across ages. Primed by a sample-barcoded 5' primer and a J-beta primer mix, a second PCR proceeded for 7 to 11 cycles. Via MiXCR, TCRdb re-called the 5' RACE reads, giving one row per CDR3 protein. Here the sample spans around 820,000 distinct CDR3 sequences, more than 20% being singletons. The same data also contributed to another study, on T cells of mothers and their children.

The sequenced sample was blood. The receptors shown here come from a boy younger than 18 in good health.

This clonotype occurred a few times. The CDR3 loop is CASSPQLNTEAFF. In DNA, the CDR3 is TGTGCCAGCAGTCCACAGCTAAACACTGAAGCTTTCTTT. This chain connects TRBV28 to TRBJ1-1; D is unclear. The CDR3 length is 13 residues. Trimming left V 5 bases short and J 2 bases short, with 9 bases between. Germline V CDR1 and CDR2: MDHEN, SYDVKM.

The chain combines TRBV20-1 with TRBJ2-5, with D hard to call. The CDR3 contains 12 residues. Trimming pared 1 base from V and 7 bases from J, leaving 10 bases between. The germline V gene has CDR1 DFQATT and CDR2 SNEGSKA (reference sequence). DNA for the CDR3: TGCAGTGCTAGAGCCTTAGCTCCGACCCAGTACTTC. As protein: CSARALAPTQYF.

This sequence joins TRBV20-1 and TRBJ2-7; TRBD1 might be the D (6 bases). CDR1 is DFQATT and CDR2 is SNEGSKA in the germline V gene (reference sequence). The length of the CDR3 is 16 residues. The ends were cut back, 1 base at V and 0 bases at J, with 16 bases in the middle. The CDR3 protein is CSARVPRTASSYEQYF. CDR3 bases: TGCAGTGCTAGAGTGCCCCGGACAGCGTCCTCCTACGAGCAGTACTTC.

This clonotype was seen only a few times. The rearrangement links TRBV2 to TRBJ1-2; D uncertain. This CDR3 comprises 17 residues. Between the trimmed V and J ends, which lost 6 bases and 1 base, there was a span of 21 bases. CDR1 is SNHLY and CDR2 is FYNNEI in the germline V gene. The CDR3 DNA follows: TGTGCCAGCAGCTATGAACGAACCGGGCCCCTTAACTATGGCTACACCTTC. It specifies CASSYERTGPLNYGYTF.

This clonotype has only a few counts. The rearrangement joins TRBV29-1 to TRBJ2-7, with a weak D call TRBD2 (6 bases). Trimming removed 6 bases from V and 1 base from J, with 16 bases in between. There are 14 residues in the CDR3. Germline assignment: CDR1 SQVTM and CDR2 ANQGSEA. Written as DNA, the CDR3 is TGCAGCGTCACCGGGACTGGCGGATCCTACGAGCAGTACTTC. Translating gives CSVTGTGGSYEQYF.

With respect to this clonotype: The junction differs from germline at one of its ends, possibly a read error. This sequence joins TRBV4-1 and TRBJ2-5; 8 nucleotides align to TRBD1. CDR3 length: 15 amino acids. CDR1 MGHRA and CDR2 YSYEKL come from the germline V gene. CDR3 loop: CASSRPGQEEEAQYF. In DNA form, the CDR3 reads TGCGCCAGCAGCCGACCGGGACAGGAAGAAGAGGCCCAGTACTTC.

This clonotype was seen ten or more times. The chain couples TRBV9 to TRBJ2-7; D unclear. The CDR3 is made up of 13 amino acids. Germline lookup yields CDR1 SGDLS and CDR2 YYNGEE. V lost 0 bases, J lost 0 bases, and 4 bases lay in between. CDR3 sequence reads: CASSVGGSYEQYF. The DNA of the CDR3 is TGTGCCAGCAGCGTAGGGGGCTCCTACGAGCAGTACTTC.

The chain recombines TRBV7-2 with TRBJ2-7, with 8 bases fitting TRBD1. CDR1 is SGHTA and CDR2 is FQGNSA in the germline V gene. This CDR3 is built from 14 residues. V shed 5 bases, J shed 5 bases, and the junction held 8 bases outside the gene matches. For the CDR3, the DNA is TGTGCCAGCAGCGCCCCGGGACAGGTAGACGAGCAGTACTTC. It translates to CASSAPGQVDEQYF.

V and J are TRBV12-3 or TRBV12-4 and TRBJ2-5; the D gene is possibly TRBD2 (6 bases). TRBJ2-7 explains the end of the DNA better; the J call may be wrong. CDR3 length: 15 amino acids. The CDR3 DNA reads as TGTGCCAGCAGTTTAGGGGGGGTGTCTTCCTACGAGCAGTACTTC. It encodes CASSLGGVSSYEQYF.

This clonotype was counted a few times. The junction differs from germline at one of its ends, possibly a read error. The chain recombines TRBV12-3 or TRBV12-4 with TRBJ2-3; 9 bases are a match to TRBD1. The CDR3 extends over 15 amino acids. In nucleotides, the CDR3 is TGTGCCGGCAGCCAGGTGACAGGGGGTACAGATACGCAGTATTTT. Translation gives CAGSQVTGGTDTQYF.

The rearrangement links TRBV12-3 or TRBV12-4 to TRBJ2-7; 14 positions match TRBD2. The CDR3 runs 13 residues. With 7 bases clipped from V and 6 bases from J, the junction kept 2 bases outside the gene matches. The CDR3 DNA reads TGTGCCAGCACGGGACTAGCGGGAGTCGAGCAGTACTTC. Translating gives CASTGLAGVEQYF.

This clonotype has just a few counts. The chain links TRBV24-1 to TRBJ2-5, with D tentatively TRBD1 or TRBD2 (5 bases each). CDR3 size: 15 residues. In germline, CDR1 is KGHDR, CDR2 SFDVKD. Trimming stripped 4 bases from V and 1 base from J, with 12 bases between. The CDR3 DNA follows: TGTGCCACCAGTGACCTCCCGGGGCCCCAAGAGACCCAGTACTTC. Protein product: CATSDLPGPQETQYF.

This clonotype showed up many times. The chain carries TRBV9 and TRBJ2-5; 11 bases line up with TRBD1. The CDR3 is 14 amino acids. Per germline, CDR1 SGDLS and CDR2 YYNGEE. V shed 4 bases, J shed 5 bases, and the junction held 4 bases outside the gene matches. In nucleotides, the CDR3 is TGTGCCAGCAGCTCCGGACAGGGGGCGGAGACCCAGTACTTC. As protein: CASSSGQGAETQYF.

This chain uses TRBV5-1 with TRBJ2-5; D gene unclear. Judging by the DNA end, TRBJ2-7 fits better; the J call may be wrong. The CDR3 has 15 amino acids. The germline gives CDR1 SGHRS, CDR2 YFSETQ. The CDR3 DNA reads TGCGCCAGCAGCTTGGGACCTGACGAATCCTACGAGCAGTACTTC. The encoded protein is CASSLGPDESYEQYF.

There are a few counts of this clonotype. The chain joins TRBV7-9 to TRBJ1-2; TRBD1 aligns across 8 bases. CDR1 and CDR2 from the germline V gene are SEHNR and FQNEAQ (reference sequence). This CDR3 is built from 16 residues. J gave up 3 bases and V 5 bases, and 11 bases lay outside the gene matches. CDR3 DNA sequence: TGTGCCAGCAGCCCTCTGACAGGGGCGGTCGACTATGGCTACACCTTC. Protein sequence: CASSPLTGAVDYGYTF.

The chain carries TRBV6-1 and TRBJ2-4; tentative D call: TRBD1 (5 bases). Trimming took 3 bases from V and 5 from J, leaving 14 bases between them. Germline V CDR1 and CDR2: MNHNS, SASEGT. The CDR3 runs 15 residues. As DNA, the CDR3 is TGTGCCAGCAGTGAGCTAGGGGCGAGCGAAAACATTCAGTACTTC. It specifies CASSELGASENIQYF.

This clonotype was detected a few times. The chain recombines TRBV7-9 with TRBJ1-4; TRBD1 aligns across 10 bases. There are 18 residues in the CDR3. V was pared by 5 bases and J by 2 bases, with 11 bases of the junction left unmatched. In germline, CDR1 is SEHNR, CDR2 FQNEAQ (reference sequence). The CDR3 sequence: CASSTAGQGISTNEKLFF. In DNA form, the CDR3 reads TGTGCCAGCAGCACGGCGGGACAGGGGATTTCCACTAATGAAAAACTGTTTTTT.